The clone carrying this TCR beta chain was counted a few times. This sample was taken from a study of cytomegalovirus exposure and HLA in healthy donors. The CDR3 has 13 amino acids. Germline V gene data show CDR1 as ENHRY and CDR2 as SYGVKD. The ends were cut back, 3 bases at V and 8 bases at J, with 11 bases in the middle. The PCR was carried out with 60 Vbeta primers and 13 Jbeta primers. The data were produced by immunoSEQ multiplex PCR, yet TCRdb's version contains in-frame clones alone and is incomplete. The data hold 65,000 to 70,000 clones, with 65% to 70% observed a single time. The sequence was obtained from a woman in her 30s in good health and CMV-seronegative. The rearrangement uses TRBV10-3 and TRBJ2-1; TRBD2 is a possible D gene (5 bases). The sample taken for sequencing was PBMCs. CDR3 coding DNA: TGTGCCATCAGTGATGAGGGTTCGCATGAGCAGTTCTTC. Translation: CAISDEGSHEQFF.